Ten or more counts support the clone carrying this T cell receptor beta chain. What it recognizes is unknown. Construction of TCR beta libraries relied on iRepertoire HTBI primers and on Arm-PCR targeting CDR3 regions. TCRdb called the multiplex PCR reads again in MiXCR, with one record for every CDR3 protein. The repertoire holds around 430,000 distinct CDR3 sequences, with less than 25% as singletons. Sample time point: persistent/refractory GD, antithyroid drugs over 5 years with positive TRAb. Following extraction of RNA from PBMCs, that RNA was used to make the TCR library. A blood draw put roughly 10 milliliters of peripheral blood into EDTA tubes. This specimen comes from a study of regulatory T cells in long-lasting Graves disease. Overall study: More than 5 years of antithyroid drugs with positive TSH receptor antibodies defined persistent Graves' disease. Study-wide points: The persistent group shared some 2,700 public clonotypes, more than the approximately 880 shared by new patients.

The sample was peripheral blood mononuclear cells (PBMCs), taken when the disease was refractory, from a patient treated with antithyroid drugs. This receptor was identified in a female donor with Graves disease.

The CDR3 spells CASSQPNNPSEQYF. Written as DNA, the CDR3 is TGTGCCAGCAGCCAACCGAACAACCCTAGCGAGCAGTACTTC. The genes are TRBV2 and TRBJ2-7; D not resolved. V was trimmed by 6 bases and J by 6 bases, leaving 18 bases between them. This CDR3 region has 14 residues. The germline CDR1 and CDR2 sequences are SNHLY and FYNNEI.